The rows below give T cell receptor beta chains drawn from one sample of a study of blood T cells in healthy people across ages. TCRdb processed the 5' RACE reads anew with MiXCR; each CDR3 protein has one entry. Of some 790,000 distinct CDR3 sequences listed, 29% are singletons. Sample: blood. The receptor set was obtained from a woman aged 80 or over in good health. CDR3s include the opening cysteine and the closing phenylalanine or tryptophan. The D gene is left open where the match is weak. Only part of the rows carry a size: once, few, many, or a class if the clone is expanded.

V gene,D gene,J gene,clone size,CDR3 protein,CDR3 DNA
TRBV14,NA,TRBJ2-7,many,CASSRSGLPSSYEQYF,TGTGCCAGCAGCCGCTCGGGACTCCCGAGCTCCTACGAGCAGTACTTC
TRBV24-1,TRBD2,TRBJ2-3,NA,CATSDSTRASGGAPDTQYF,TGTGCCACCAGTGATTCGACCCGGGCTAGCGGGGGGGCCCCCGATACGCAGTATTTT
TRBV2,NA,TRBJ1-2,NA,CASSGAGRRDGYTF,TGTGCCAGCAGTGGAGCAGGGAGGAGGGATGGCTACACCTTC
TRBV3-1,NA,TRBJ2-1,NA,CASQGRGPYNEQFF,TGTGCCAGTCAGGGAAGAGGCCCCTACAATGAGCAGTTCTTC
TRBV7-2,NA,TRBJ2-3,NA,CAAAQGGPTDTQYF,TGTGCCGCGGCCCAGGGGGGGCCCACAGATACGCAGTATTTT
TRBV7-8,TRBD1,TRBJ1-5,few,CASSTWTGWDSNQPQHF,TGTGCCAGCAGCACCTGGACAGGATGGGATAGCAATCAGCCCCAGCATTTT
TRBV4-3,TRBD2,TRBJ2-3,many,CASSQASGVDTQYF,TGCGCCAGCAGCCAGGCTAGCGGGGTAGATACGCAGTATTTT
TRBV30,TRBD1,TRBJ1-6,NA,CAWSGAGTGFSPLHF,TGTGCCTGGAGTGGGGCCGGGACAGGTTTTTCACCCCTCCACTTT
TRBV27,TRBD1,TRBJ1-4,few,CASSFRDRATNEKLFF,TGTGCCAGCAGTTTCCGGGACAGGGCAACTAATGAAAAACTGTTTTTT
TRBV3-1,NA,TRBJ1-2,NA,CASSQEAAYGYTF,TGTGCCAGCAGCCAAGAGGCAGCGTATGGCTACACCTTC
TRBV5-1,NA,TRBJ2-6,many,CASSIRPAGTSGANVLTF,TGCGCCAGCAGCATACGCCCCGCCGGGACTTCTGGGGCCAACGTCCTGACTTTC
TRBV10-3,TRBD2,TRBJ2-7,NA,CAISGGGLAAYEQYF,TGTGCCATCAGCGGGGGGGGGCTAGCGGCCTACGAGCAGTACTTC
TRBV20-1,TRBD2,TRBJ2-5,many,CSARQLAGVKGETQYF,TGCAGTGCTAGACAACTAGCGGGGGTAAAGGGAGAGACCCAGTACTTC
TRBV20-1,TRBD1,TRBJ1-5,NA,CSATGGGQPQHF,TGCAGTGCTACAGGGGGCGGTCAGCCCCAGCATTTT
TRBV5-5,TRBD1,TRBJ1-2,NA,CASSPIGFTGAGDGYTF,TGTGCCAGCAGCCCCATTGGTTTTACAGGGGCTGGGGATGGCTACACCTTC
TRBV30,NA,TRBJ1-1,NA,CAWIRATMNTEAFF,TGTGCCTGGATTCGGGCCACAATGAACACTGAAGCTTTCTTT
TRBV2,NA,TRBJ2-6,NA,CASRPISEANVLTF,TGTGCCAGCCGACCCATCTCTGAGGCCAACGTCCTGACTTTC
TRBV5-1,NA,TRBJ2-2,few,CASRDGNTGELFF,TGCGCCAGTAGGGACGGTAACACCGGGGAGCTGTTTTTT
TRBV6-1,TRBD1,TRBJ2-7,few,CASTPGQLSPYEQYF,TGTGCCAGCACCCCGGGACAGCTATCCCCGTACGAGCAGTACTTC
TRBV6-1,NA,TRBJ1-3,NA,CASRRDTGNTIYF,TGTGCCAGCAGACGGGACACTGGAAACACCATATATTTT
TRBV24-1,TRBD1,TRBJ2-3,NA,CATSEGQGAGTSTDTQYF,TGTGCCACCAGTGAAGGTCAGGGGGCCGGGACTAGCACAGATACGCAGTATTTT
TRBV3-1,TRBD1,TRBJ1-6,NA,CASSRNAGQYNSPLHF,TGTGCCAGCAGCCGTAACGCGGGACAGTATAATTCACCCCTCCACTTT
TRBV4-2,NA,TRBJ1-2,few,CASGQERWQASRGGYTF,TGTGCCAGCGGCCAAGAAAGGTGGCAGGCGAGCCGAGGGGGCTACACCTTC